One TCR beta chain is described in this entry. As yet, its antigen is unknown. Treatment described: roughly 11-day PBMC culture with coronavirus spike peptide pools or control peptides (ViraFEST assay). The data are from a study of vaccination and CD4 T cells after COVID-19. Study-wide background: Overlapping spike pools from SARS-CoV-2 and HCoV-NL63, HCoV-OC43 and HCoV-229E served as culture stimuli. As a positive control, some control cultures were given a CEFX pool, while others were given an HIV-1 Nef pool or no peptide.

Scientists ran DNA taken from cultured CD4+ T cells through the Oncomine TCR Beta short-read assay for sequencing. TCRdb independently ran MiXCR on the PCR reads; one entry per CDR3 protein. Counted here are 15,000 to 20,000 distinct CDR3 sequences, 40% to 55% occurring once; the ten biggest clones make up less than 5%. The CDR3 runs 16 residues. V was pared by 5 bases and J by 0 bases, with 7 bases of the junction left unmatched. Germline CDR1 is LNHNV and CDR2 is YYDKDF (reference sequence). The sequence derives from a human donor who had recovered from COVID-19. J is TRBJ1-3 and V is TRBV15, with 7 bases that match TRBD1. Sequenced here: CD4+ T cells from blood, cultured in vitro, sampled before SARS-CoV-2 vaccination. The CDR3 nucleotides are TGTGCCACCAGCCTCAGGGGGGCGAGCTCTGGAAACACCATATATTTT. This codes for CATSLRGASSGNTIYF.